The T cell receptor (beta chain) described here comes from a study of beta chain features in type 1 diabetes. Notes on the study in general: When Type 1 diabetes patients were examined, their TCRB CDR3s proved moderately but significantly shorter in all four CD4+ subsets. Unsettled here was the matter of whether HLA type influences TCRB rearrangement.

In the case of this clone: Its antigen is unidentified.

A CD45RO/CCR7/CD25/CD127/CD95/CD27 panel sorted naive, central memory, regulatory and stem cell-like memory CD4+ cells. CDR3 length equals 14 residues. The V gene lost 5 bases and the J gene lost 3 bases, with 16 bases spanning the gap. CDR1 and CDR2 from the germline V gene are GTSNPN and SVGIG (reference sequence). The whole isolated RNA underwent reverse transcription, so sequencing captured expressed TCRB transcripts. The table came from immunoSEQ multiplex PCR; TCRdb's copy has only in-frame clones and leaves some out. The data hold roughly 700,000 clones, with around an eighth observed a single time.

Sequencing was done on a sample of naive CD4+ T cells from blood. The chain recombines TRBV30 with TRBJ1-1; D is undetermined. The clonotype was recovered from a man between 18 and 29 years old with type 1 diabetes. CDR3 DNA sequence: TGTGCCTGGTTGGGAAATCATCGGGACACTGAAGCTTTCTTT. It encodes CAWLGNHRDTEAFF.